A single sample gave rise to the 32 T cell receptor beta chains below, sequenced in a study of blood T cell repertoires in COVID-19. TCRdb keeps only in-frame clones here, not all; method: immunoSEQ multiplex PCR. The data show approximately 290,000 clones, 70% to 90% seen once. The sequencing input was PBMCs or T cells enriched from blood (not recorded which). Receptors were obtained from a woman in her twenties or thirties who had recovered from COVID-19.

The V call is TRBV6-5, the J call TRBJ2-3; D may be TRBD2 (5 bases). Germline-derived CDR1 and CDR2 are MNHEY and SVGAGI. This CDR3 is 13 amino acids long. V was shortened by 5 bases and J by 3 bases, with 9 bases between the two germline ends. Here the CDR3 DNA reads TGTGCCAGCAGTACGCGGGCTACAGATACGCAGTATTTT. Its translation is CASSTRATDTQYF.

This clone was counted only a few times. This chain connects TRBV28 to TRBJ1-3; 8 nucleotides match TRBD1. V lost 5 bases and J lost 2; bases outside the gene matches: 8. The CDR3 loop spans 16 amino acids. CDR1 and CDR2 (germline): MDHEN, SYDVKM. This chain's CDR3 is CASSVRQGSTGNTIYF. The CDR3 DNA reads as TGTGCCAGCAGTGTACGACAGGGGAGTACTGGAAACACCATATATTTT. Based on the CDR3 plus reference TRBV28 and TRBJ1-3, the full variable domain is DVKVTQSSRYLVKRTGEKVFLECVQDMDHENMFWYRQDPGLGLRLIYFSYDVKMKEKGDIPEGYSVSREKKERFSLILESASTNQTSMYLCASSVRQGSTGNTIYFGEGSWLTVV.

This sequence joins TRBV19 and TRBJ1-1; D not certain. Trimming shortened V by 3 bases and J by 1 base, and 6 bases separated the two germline ends. Looked up from germline, CDR1 is LNHDA and CDR2 is SQIVND (reference sequence). The CDR3 consists of 13 residues. CDR3 in amino acids: CASSITQNTEAFF. The CDR3 coding sequence is TGTGCCAGTAGTATCACACAGAACACTGAAGCTTTCTTT.

The chain uses TRBV28 and TRBJ2-3, with 7 bases identical to TRBD2. The V segment lost 1 base and the J segment 2 bases; nucleotides outside the gene matches: 9. The germline V gene encodes CDR1 MDHEN and CDR2 SYDVKM. CDR3 size: 17 residues. The CDR3: CASSLYFAGELTDTQYF. Here the CDR3 DNA reads TGTGCCAGCAGTTTATATTTCGCGGGGGAGCTCACAGATACGCAGTATTTT.

The CDR3 sequence: CASSRQTEAFF. The CDR3 DNA follows: TGTGCCAGCAGCCGACAGACTGAAGCTTTCTTT. The V call is TRBV5-6, the J call TRBJ1-1; TRBD1 is a possible D gene (5 bases). Germline V gene lookup returns CDR1 SGHDT and CDR2 YYEEEE. V lost 4 bases to trimming and J lost 5 bases, with 6 bases between them. The CDR3 runs 11 residues.

The V call is TRBV10-3, the J call TRBJ1-1, with D tentatively TRBD1 (5 bases). In germline, CDR1 is ENHRY, CDR2 SYGVKD. The ends were cut back, 3 bases at V and 5 bases at J, with 13 bases in the middle. This CDR3 comprises 14 residues. Here the CDR3 reads CAISEGQGGTEAFF. The CDR3 DNA reads TGTGCCATCAGTGAAGGTCAGGGAGGAACTGAAGCTTTCTTT.

The rearrangement links TRBV6-5 to TRBJ2-7; TRBD1 aligns across 7 bases. V lost 6 bases to trimming and J lost 1 base; unmatched junction nucleotides: 6. CDR1 is MNHEY, CDR2 SVGAGI, per germline. The CDR3 spans 14 residues. In nucleotides, the CDR3 is TGTGCCAGCAGGTTGTGGGACAGTTCCTACGAGCAGTACTTC. Amino acid sequence: CASRLWDSSYEQYF.

The gene calls are TRBV7-3 and TRBJ2-1; the D gene is possibly TRBD1 (5 bases). The CDR3 runs 13 residues. The V gene lost 6 bases and the J gene lost 5 bases, with 11 bases spanning the gap. Germline-derived CDR1 and CDR2 are SGHTA and FQGTGA. The CDR3 region has the DNA TGTGCCAGCAGGGCAACAGGAAACAATGAGCAGTTCTTC. Encoded protein: CASRATGNNEQFF.

The chain has TRBV24-1 and TRBJ2-3; 7 bases are a match to TRBD2. This CDR3 has 15 amino acids. Germline V lookup: CDR1 KGHDR, CDR2 SFDVKD. Unmatched junction bases numbered 6, after V lost 5 bases and J lost 2 bases. For the CDR3, the DNA is TGTGCCACCAGTGTAGGAGCGGGGCCCACAGATACGCAGTATTTT. Translating gives CATSVGAGPTDTQYF.

As for this clone: The sample carries other DNA sequences with the same CDR3. This chain links TRBV18 with TRBJ2-1; TRBD2 matches 10 bases. Germline-derived CDR1 and CDR2 are KGHSH and LQKENI. J was trimmed by 3 bases and V by 1 base; bases with no gene match: 3. The CDR3 contains 16 residues. The CDR3 protein is CASSPLPSGGYNEQFF. DNA for the CDR3: TGTGCCAGCTCACCACTTCCTAGCGGGGGCTACAATGAGCAGTTCTTC.

V is TRBV19 and J is TRBJ1-5, with TRBD1 identical over 8 bases. Germline CDR1 is LNHDA and CDR2 is SQIVND (reference sequence). CDR3 length equals 15 residues. With V trimmed by 3 bases and J by 4 bases, 5 bases remained unmatched. CDR3 sequence reads: CASSIGQGPNQPQHF. The CDR3 nucleotides are TGTGCCAGTAGTATTGGACAGGGCCCTAATCAGCCCCAGCATTTT.

This chain uses TRBV6-1 with TRBJ1-2, with 7 bases matching TRBD1. CDR1 is MNHNS and CDR2 is SASEGT in the germline V gene. J lost 3 bases, V lost 3 bases, and 7 bases had no gene match. The CDR3 has 15 amino acids. CDR3 sequence (DNA): TGTGCCAGCAGTGAGGGACAGAGGGGGGACTATGGCTACACCTTC. This translates into CASSEGQRGDYGYTF.

This clone was counted at least ten times. The CDR3 nucleotides are TGTGCCATCAGTGCTACTACCCTCGGGGAGCTGTTTTTT. It specifies CAISATTLGELFF. The chain recombines TRBV10-3 with TRBJ2-2; D not resolved. The germline V and J ends were trimmed by 4 bases and 7 bases, with 10 bases remaining between them. The germline V gene has CDR1 ENHRY and CDR2 SYGVKD. This CDR3 region has 13 residues.

The rearrangement links TRBV10-3 to TRBJ2-3; 7 positions agree with TRBD2. V gave up 4 bases and J gave up 3 bases; unmatched junction bases: 7. Germline V gene data show CDR1 as ENHRY and CDR2 as SYGVKD. The length of the CDR3 is 15 residues. The CDR3 loop is CAISVRGSGTDTQYF. The CDR3, as DNA: TGTGCCATCAGTGTGCGCGGGAGCGGGACAGATACGCAGTATTTT.

J is TRBJ2-7 and V is TRBV11-3, with TRBD1 matching over 7 bases. The CDR3 length is 15 residues. Trimming took 1 base from V and 2 from J; bases not matched to a gene: 5. CDR1 and CDR2 from the germline V gene are SGHNT and YENEEA. The CDR3 loop is CASSLGGRGPYEQYF. In DNA, the CDR3 is TGTGCCAGCAGCTTAGGAGGTAGGGGGCCCTACGAGCAGTACTTC.

The rearrangement uses TRBV14 and TRBJ2-7; 7 bases fit TRBD2. The V gene end was trimmed by 1 base and the J gene end by 8 bases; junction bases not matched to a gene: 11. This CDR3 comprises 15 residues. The germline V gene has CDR1 SGHDN and CDR2 FVKESK. The CDR3 bases are TGTGCCAGCAGCCAAGTGTTTAGACTAGCTGGGAAGCAGTACTTC. Encoded protein: CASSQVFRLAGKQYF.

The chain joins TRBV7-2 to TRBJ1-5; D remains ambiguous. Germline CDR1 is SGHTA and CDR2 is FQGNSA. The length of the CDR3 is 13 residues. V was cut by 5 bases and J by 5 bases, with 10 bases left in between. CDR3 DNA: TGTGCCAGCAGCCTGCAGAGGGATCAGCCCCAGCATTTT. Its protein is CASSLQRDQPQHF.

The rearrangement joins TRBV7-9 to TRBJ1-4; a weak D match, TRBD1 (6 bases). The germline V gene has CDR1 SEHNR and CDR2 FQNEAQ (reference sequence). The CDR3 totals 15 residues. V lost 6 bases, J lost 2 bases, and 13 bases lay in between. CDR3 region: CASSPPGGTNEKLFF. The CDR3, as DNA: TGTGCCAGCAGTCCCCCGGGGGGCACTAATGAAAAACTGTTTTTT.

A word on this clone: Different DNA sequences within this sample yield the same CDR3. The rearrangement links TRBV5-6 to TRBJ2-7, with TRBD2 matching 14 bases. The CDR3 extends over 15 amino acids. Germline V gives CDR1 SGHDT, CDR2 YYEEEE. V was pared by 4 bases and J by 3 bases, with 3 bases of the junction left unmatched. The DNA of the CDR3 is TGTGCCAGCAGCCCGGGACTAGCGGGAGTCTACGAGCAGTACTTC. Protein: CASSPGLAGVYEQYF.

Regarding this clone: Additional DNA sequences in this sample encode the identical CDR3. The V call is TRBV7-3, the J call TRBJ1-1; tentative D call: TRBD1 (6 bases). This CDR3 contains 15 residues. Between the trimmed V and J ends, which lost 2 bases and 0 bases, there was a span of 10 bases. Germline assignment: CDR1 SGHTA and CDR2 FQGTGA. DNA for the CDR3: TGTGCCAGCAGCTTAGGGCAGGGGATGAACACTGAAGCTTTCTTT. It translates to CASSLGQGMNTEAFF.

The V call is TRBV20-1, the J call TRBJ1-1; D is possibly TRBD1 (6 bases). The CDR3 is 13 amino acids. The ends were cut back, 3 bases at V and 1 base at J, with 9 bases in the middle. The germline CDR1 and CDR2 sequences are DFQATT and SNEGSKA (reference sequence). The DNA of the CDR3 is TGCAGTGCTAGTCGACAGGCGAACACTGAAGCTTTCTTT. Its protein product is CSASRQANTEAFF.

The chain combines TRBV28 with TRBJ1-5; 8 bases fit TRBD1. CDR3 size: 16 residues. The V segment lost 5 bases and the J segment 2 bases; nucleotides outside the gene matches: 8. The germline gives CDR1 MDHEN, CDR2 SYDVKM. For the CDR3, the DNA is TGTGCCAGCAGTCCGAGGACAGGGATGGGCAATCAGCCCCAGCATTTT. Protein sequence: CASSPRTGMGNQPQHF.

The chain links TRBV7-2 to TRBJ1-1; D gene unclear. V gave up 5 bases and J gave up 3 bases, with 10 bases separating them. In germline, CDR1 is SGHTA, CDR2 FQGNSA. The CDR3 spans 13 residues. CDR3 residues: CASSQRWDTEAFF. CDR3 DNA sequence: TGTGCCAGCAGCCAGAGGTGGGACACTGAAGCTTTCTTT.

This sequence joins TRBV7-9 and TRBJ1-4; no clear D. The CDR3 covers 14 residues. CDR1 is SEHNR and CDR2 is FQNEAQ in the germline V gene (reference sequence). Trimming stripped 5 bases from V and 5 bases from J, with 12 bases between. Here the CDR3 reads CASSAAIGNEKLFF. DNA of the CDR3: TGTGCCAGCAGCGCGGCCATCGGAAATGAAAAACTGTTTTTT.

This clone came up once. The chain couples TRBV11-2 to TRBJ2-1; D is unclear. V was pared by 1 base and J by 6 bases, with 16 bases between. Per germline, CDR1 SGHAT and CDR2 FQNNGV. The CDR3 consists of 16 residues. The CDR3 region is CASSLGGTFTGNEQFF. The CDR3 DNA follows: TGTGCCAGCAGCTTAGGAGGCACTTTCACCGGCAATGAGCAGTTCTTC.

This rearrangement joins TRBV7-3 to TRBJ1-1; 7 bases are shared with TRBD1. This CDR3 region has 15 residues. Losses at the gene ends were 0 bases for V and 3 bases for J; bases not matched to a gene: 4. Germline CDR1 SGHTA, CDR2 FQGTGA. Here the CDR3 reads CASSLTRDSYTEAFF. In DNA, the CDR3 is TGTGCCAGCAGCTTAACGAGGGACAGCTACACTGAAGCTTTCTTT.

This rearrangement joins TRBV28 to TRBJ1-5; TRBD1 might be the D (5 bases). V lost 3 bases and J lost 4, with 16 bases in between. The CDR3 covers 16 residues. Germline lookup yields CDR1 MDHEN and CDR2 SYDVKM. The CDR3, as DNA: TGTGCCAGCAGTTTGCTAGGGGCAAGGGAAAATCAGCCCCAGCATTTT. It codes for CASSLLGARENQPQHF.

The chain uses TRBV4-1 and TRBJ2-7; D gene uncertain. Germline V gene lookup returns CDR1 MGHRA and CDR2 YSYEKL. This CDR3 has 13 residues. V gave up 0 bases and J gave up 3 bases, with 6 bases separating them. The CDR3 spells CASSQEGGYEQYF. DNA of the CDR3: TGCGCCAGCAGCCAAGAAGGCGGCTACGAGCAGTACTTC.

CDR3 sequence reads: CSVRGLANNNEQFF. In nucleotides, the CDR3 is TGCAGCGTGCGGGGACTAGCAAACAACAATGAGCAGTTCTTC. The chain carries TRBV29-1 and TRBJ2-1; the match to TRBD2 covers 9 bases. The trim removed 6 bases at V and 5 bases at J, leaving 8 bases unmatched. The CDR3 consists of 14 residues. Germline-derived CDR1 and CDR2 are SQVTM and ANQGSEA.

The CDR3 DNA sequence: TGCGCCAGCAGTGAGGGCAGGGTAAACGGTCAGCCCCAGCATTTT. Its protein product is CASSEGRVNGQPQHF. The rearrangement joins TRBV10-2 to TRBJ1-5; D might be TRBD1 (5 bases). The CDR3 totals 15 residues. Germline lookup yields CDR1 WSHSY and CDR2 SAAADI. Trimming took 2 bases from V and 6 from J, leaving 14 bases between them.

The V gene is TRBV28, the J gene TRBJ1-4, with 7 nucleotides matching TRBD1. Germline V gene data show CDR1 as MDHEN and CDR2 as SYDVKM. Trimming took 2 bases from V and 7 from J; bases not matched to a gene: 7. The CDR3 sequence is 15 residues long. CDR3 sequence reads: CASSLHTGASEKLFF. The CDR3 region has the DNA TGTGCCAGCAGTTTACATACAGGGGCGAGTGAAAAACTGTTTTTT.

V usage is TRBV24-1 and J usage is TRBJ2-7, with a tentative D call TRBD1 (5 bases). The CDR3 sequence is 13 residues long. CDR1 and CDR2 (germline): KGHDR, SFDVKD. The ends were cut back, 1 base at V and 4 bases at J, with 7 bases in the middle. The CDR3 DNA reads as TGTGCCACCAGTGATTTCAAGGGGTACGAGCAGTACTTC. This codes for CATSDFKGYEQYF.